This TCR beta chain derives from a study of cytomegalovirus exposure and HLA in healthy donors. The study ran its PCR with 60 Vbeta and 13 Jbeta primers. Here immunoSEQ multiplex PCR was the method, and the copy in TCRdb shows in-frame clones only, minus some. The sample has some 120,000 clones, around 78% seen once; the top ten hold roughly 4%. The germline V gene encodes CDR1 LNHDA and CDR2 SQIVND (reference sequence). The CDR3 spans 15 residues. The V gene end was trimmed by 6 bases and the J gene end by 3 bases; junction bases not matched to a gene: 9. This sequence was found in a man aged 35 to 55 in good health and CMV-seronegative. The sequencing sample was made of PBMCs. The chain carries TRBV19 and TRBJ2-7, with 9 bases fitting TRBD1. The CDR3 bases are TGTGCCAGTAGGGATCCGGGACAGGGAGGCTACGAGCAGTACTTC. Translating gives CASRDPGQGGYEQYF.